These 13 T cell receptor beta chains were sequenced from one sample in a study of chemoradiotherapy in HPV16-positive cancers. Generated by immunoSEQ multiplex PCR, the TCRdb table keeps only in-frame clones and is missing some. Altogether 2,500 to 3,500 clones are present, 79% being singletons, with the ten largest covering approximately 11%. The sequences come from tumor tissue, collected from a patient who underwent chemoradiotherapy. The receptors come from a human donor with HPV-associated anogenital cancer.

Here the CDR3 DNA reads TGTGCCAGCAGCCGCCTTGTGGTGAGACGTGATACGCAGTATTTT. It specifies CASSRLVVRRDTQYF. The chain employs TRBV7-9 and TRBJ2-3, with D unresolved. The germline CDR1 and CDR2 sequences are SEHNR and FQNEAQ (reference sequence). This CDR3 is 15 amino acids long. The V and J ends lost 5 bases and 6 bases respectively, with 18 bases between them.

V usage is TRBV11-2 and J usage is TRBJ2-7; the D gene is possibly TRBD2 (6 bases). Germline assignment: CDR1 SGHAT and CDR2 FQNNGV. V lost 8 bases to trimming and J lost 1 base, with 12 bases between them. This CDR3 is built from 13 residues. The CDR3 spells CASGLGTSYEQYF. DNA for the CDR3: TGTGCCAGCGGCCTCGGGACTTCCTACGAGCAGTACTTC.

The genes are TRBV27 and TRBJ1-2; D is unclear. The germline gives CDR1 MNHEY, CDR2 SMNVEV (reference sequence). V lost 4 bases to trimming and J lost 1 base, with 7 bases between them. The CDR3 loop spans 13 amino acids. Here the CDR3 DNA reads TGTGCCAGCAGTTGGACGGTTAACTATGGCTACACCTTC. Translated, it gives CASSWTVNYGYTF.

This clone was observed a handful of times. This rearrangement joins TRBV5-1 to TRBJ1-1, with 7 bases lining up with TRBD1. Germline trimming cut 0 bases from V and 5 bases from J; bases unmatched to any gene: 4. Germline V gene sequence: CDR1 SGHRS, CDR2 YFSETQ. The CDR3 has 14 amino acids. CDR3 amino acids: CASSLGQGHTEAFF. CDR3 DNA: TGCGCCAGCAGCTTGGGACAGGGACATACTGAAGCTTTCTTT. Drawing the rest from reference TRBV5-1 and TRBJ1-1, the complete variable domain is KAGVTQTPRYLIKTRGQQVTLSCSPISGHRSVSWYQQTPGQGLQFLFEYFSETQRNKGNFPGRFSGRQFSNSRSEMNVSTLELGDSALYLCASSLGQGHTEAFFGQGTRLTVV.

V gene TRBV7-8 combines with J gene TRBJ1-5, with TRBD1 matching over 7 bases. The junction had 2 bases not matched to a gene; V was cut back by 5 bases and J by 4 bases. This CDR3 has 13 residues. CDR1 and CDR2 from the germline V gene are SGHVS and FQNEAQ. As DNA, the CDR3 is TGTGCCAGCAGCCGACAGGGTAATCAGCCCCAGCATTTT. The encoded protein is CASSRQGNQPQHF. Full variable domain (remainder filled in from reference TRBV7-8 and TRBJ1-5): GAGVSQSPRYKVAKRGQDVALRCDPISGHVSLFWYQQALGQGPEFLTYFQNEAQLDKSGLPSDRFFAERPEGSVSTLKIQRTQQEDSAVYLCASSRQGNQPQHFGDGTRLSIL.

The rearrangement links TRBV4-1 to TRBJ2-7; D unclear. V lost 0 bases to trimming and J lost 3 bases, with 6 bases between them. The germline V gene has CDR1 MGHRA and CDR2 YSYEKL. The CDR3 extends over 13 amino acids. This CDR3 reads CASSQEGRYEQYF. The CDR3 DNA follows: TGCGCCAGCAGCCAAGAGGGCCGCTACGAGCAGTACTTC.

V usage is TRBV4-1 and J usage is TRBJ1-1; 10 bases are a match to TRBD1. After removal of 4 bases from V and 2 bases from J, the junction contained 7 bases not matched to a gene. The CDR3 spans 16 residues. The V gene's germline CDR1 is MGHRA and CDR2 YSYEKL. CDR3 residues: CASSPRTGGSNTEAFF. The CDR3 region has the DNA TGCGCCAGCAGCCCGCGGACAGGGGGATCTAACACTGAAGCTTTCTTT.

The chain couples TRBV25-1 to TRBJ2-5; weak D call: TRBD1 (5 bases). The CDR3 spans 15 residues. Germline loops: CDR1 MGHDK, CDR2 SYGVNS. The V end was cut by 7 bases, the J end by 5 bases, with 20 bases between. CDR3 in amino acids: CASKSWNRLGETQYF. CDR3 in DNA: TGTGCCAGCAAAAGCTGGAACAGGCTCGGGGAGACCCAGTACTTC.

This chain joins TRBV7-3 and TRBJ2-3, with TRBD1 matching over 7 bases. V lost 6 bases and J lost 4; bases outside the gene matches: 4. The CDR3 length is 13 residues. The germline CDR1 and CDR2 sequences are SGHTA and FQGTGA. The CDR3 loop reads CASSFQGADTQYF. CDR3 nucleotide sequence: TGTGCCAGCAGTTTTCAGGGGGCAGATACGCAGTATTTT.

This CDR3 is CASSEGVYSNQPQHF. The CDR3 DNA is TGTGCCAGCAGTGAAGGAGTTTATAGCAATCAGCCCCAGCATTTT. The chain has TRBV6-1 and TRBJ1-5; D is undetermined. In germline, CDR1 is MNHNS, CDR2 SASEGT. The CDR3 length is 15 residues. Trimming stripped 1 base from V and 0 bases from J, with 7 bases between.

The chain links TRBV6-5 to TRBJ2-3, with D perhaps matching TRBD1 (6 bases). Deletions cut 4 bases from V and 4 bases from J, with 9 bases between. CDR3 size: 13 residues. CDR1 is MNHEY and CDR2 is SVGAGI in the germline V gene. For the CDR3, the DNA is TGTGCCAGCAGTTTCGACAGGTCAGATACGCAGTATTTT. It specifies CASSFDRSDTQYF.

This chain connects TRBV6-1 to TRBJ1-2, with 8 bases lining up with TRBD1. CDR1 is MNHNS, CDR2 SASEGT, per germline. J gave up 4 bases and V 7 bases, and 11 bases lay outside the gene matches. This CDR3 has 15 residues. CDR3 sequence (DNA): TGTGCCAGCACTACACCTGCGACAGGGGTCTATGGCTACACCTTC. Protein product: CASTTPATGVYGYTF.

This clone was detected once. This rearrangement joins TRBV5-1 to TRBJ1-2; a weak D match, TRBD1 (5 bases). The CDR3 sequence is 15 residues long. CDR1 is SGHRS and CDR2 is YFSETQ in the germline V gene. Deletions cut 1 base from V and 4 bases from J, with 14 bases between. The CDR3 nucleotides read TGCGCCAGCAGCTTGATGGGGGTTGTTTTCTATGGCTACACCTTC. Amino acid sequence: CASSLMGVVFYGYTF.